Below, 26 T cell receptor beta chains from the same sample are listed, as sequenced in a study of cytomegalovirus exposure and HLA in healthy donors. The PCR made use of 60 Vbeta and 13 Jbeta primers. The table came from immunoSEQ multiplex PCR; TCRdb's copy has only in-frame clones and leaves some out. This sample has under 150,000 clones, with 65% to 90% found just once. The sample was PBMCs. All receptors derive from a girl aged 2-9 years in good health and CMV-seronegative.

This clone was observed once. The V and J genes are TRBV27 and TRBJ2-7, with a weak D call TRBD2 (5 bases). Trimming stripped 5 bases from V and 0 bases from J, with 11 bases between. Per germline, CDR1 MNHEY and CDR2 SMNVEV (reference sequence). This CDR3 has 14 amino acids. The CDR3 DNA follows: TGTGCCAGCAGTGTCATCGGGGTCTCCTACGAGCAGTACTTC. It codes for CASSVIGVSYEQYF.

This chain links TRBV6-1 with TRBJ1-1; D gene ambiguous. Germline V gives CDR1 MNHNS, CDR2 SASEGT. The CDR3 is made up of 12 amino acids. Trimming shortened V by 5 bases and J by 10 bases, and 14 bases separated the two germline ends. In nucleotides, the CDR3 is TGTGCCAGCAGTCGCGGGATAGAGGGAGCTTTCTTT. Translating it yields CASSRGIEGAFF.

CDR3 in amino acids: CASNHRGREETQYF. The CDR3 DNA reads as TGTGCCAGCAACCATAGGGGGAGAGAAGAGACCCAGTACTTC. V gene TRBV2 combines with J gene TRBJ2-5; D is perhaps TRBD1 (6 bases). The CDR3 is 14 amino acids. Germline CDR1 is SNHLY and CDR2 is FYNNEI. Trimming shortened V by 7 bases and J by 3 bases, and 15 bases separated the two germline ends.

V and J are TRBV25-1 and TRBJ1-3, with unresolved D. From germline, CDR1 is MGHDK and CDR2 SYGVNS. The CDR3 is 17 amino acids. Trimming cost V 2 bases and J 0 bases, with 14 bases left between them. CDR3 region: CASSERYGDHSGNTIYF. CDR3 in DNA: TGTGCCAGCAGTGAACGCTACGGGGATCACTCTGGAAACACCATATATTTT.

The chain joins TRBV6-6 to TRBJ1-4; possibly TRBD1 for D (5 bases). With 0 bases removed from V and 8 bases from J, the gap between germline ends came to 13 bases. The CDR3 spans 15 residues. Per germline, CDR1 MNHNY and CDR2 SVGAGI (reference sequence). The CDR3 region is CASSYSRGDREKLFF. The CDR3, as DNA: TGTGCCAGCAGTTACTCCCGGGGGGACCGGGAAAAACTGTTTTTT.

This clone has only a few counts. DNA for the CDR3: TGTGCCAGCAGCCAAGCGGATCGGAGCTCCTACGAGCAGTACTTC. Translation: CASSQADRSSYEQYF. The V gene is TRBV4-2, the J gene TRBJ2-7; no definite D call. V lost 1 base, J lost 0 bases, and 10 bases lay in between. Germline CDR1 is LGHNA and CDR2 is YNFKEQ. The CDR3 contains 15 residues.

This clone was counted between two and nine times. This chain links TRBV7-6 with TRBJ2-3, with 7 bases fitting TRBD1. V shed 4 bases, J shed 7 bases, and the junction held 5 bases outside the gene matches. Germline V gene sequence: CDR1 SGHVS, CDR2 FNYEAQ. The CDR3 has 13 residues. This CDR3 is CASSWDSKNTQYF. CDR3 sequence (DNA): TGTGCCAGCAGCTGGGACAGCAAGAATACGCAGTATTTT. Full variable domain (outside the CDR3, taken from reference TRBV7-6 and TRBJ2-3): GAGVSQSPRYKVTKRGQDVALRCDPISGHVSLYWYRQALGQGPEFLTYFNYEAQQDKSGLPNDRFSAERPEGSISTLTIQRTEQRDSAMYRCASSWDSKNTQYFGPGTRLTVL.

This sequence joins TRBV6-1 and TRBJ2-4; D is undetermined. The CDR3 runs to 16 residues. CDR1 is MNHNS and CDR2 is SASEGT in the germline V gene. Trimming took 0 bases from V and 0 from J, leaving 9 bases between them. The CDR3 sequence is CASSEAAGLAKNIQYF. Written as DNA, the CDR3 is TGTGCCAGCAGTGAAGCTGCCGGGTTAGCCAAAAACATTCAGTACTTC.

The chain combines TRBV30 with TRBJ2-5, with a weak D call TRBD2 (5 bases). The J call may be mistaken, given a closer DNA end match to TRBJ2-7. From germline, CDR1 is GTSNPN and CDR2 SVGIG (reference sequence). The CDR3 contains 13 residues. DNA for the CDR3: TGTGCCTGGAGTACCGGGATCACTTACGAGCAGTACTTC. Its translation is CAWSTGITYEQYF.

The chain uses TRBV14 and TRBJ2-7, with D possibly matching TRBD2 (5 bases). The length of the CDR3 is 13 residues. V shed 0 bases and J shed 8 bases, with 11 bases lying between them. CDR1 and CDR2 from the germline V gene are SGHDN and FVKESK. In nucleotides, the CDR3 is TGTGCCAGCAGCCAAGATCCGAGGGAGCAGCAGTACTTC. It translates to CASSQDPREQQYF.

The CDR3 protein is CAWIRDGDTQYF. For the CDR3, the DNA is TGTGCCTGGATTCGGGATGGAGATACGCAGTATTTT. This chain links TRBV30 with TRBJ2-3, with D possibly matching TRBD2 (5 bases). V dropped 4 bases and J dropped 5 bases, with 10 bases sitting between them. CDR1 and CDR2 (germline): GTSNPN, SVGIG (reference sequence). The CDR3 has 12 amino acids.

CDR3 amino acids: CASMTTSGRAADTQYF. The CDR3 bases are TGTGCCAGTATGACGACTAGCGGGAGGGCTGCAGATACGCAGTATTTT. The V and J genes are TRBV19 and TRBJ2-3; 14 bases match TRBD2. Germline-derived CDR1 and CDR2 are LNHDA and SQIVND (reference sequence). V trimming: 7 bases; J trimming: 4 bases; junction bases outside the gene matches: 7. This CDR3 contains 16 residues.

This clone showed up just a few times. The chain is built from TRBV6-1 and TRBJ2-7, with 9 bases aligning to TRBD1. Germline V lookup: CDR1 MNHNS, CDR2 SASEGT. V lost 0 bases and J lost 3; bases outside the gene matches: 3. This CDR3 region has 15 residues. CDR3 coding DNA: TGTGCCAGCAGTGAAGCGGGGACAGGGAACTACGAGCAGTACTTC. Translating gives CASSEAGTGNYEQYF.

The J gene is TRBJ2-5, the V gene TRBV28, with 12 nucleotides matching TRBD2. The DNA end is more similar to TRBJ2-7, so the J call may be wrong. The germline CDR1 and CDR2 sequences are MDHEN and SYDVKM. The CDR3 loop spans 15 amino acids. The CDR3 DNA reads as TGTGCCAGCAGTTTCGGACTAGCGGGGTACTACGAGCAGTACTTC. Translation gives CASSFGLAGYYEQYF.

CDR3 coding DNA: TGTGCCAGCAGCCCCCGGAGGGACAGTGTTACTTACGAGCAGTACTTC. Translation: CASSPRRDSVTYEQYF. The V call is TRBV7-8, the J call TRBJ2-7; a weak D match, TRBD1 (7 bases). This CDR3 is built from 16 residues. The germline V gene encodes CDR1 SGHVS and CDR2 FQNEAQ. V lost 5 bases, J lost 4 bases, and 21 bases lay in between.

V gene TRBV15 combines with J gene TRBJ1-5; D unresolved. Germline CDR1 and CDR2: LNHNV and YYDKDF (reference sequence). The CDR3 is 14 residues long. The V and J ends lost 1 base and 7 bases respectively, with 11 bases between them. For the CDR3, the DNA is TGTGCCACCAGCAGAGGGTTTACTCGACAGCCCCAGCATTTT. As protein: CATSRGFTRQPQHF. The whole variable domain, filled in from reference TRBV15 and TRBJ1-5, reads DAMVIQNPRYQVTQFGKPVTLSCSQTLNHNVMYWYQQKSSQAPKLLFHYYDKDFNNEADTPDNFQSRRPNTSFCFLDIRSPGLGDTAMYLCATSRGFTRQPQHFGDGTRLSIL.

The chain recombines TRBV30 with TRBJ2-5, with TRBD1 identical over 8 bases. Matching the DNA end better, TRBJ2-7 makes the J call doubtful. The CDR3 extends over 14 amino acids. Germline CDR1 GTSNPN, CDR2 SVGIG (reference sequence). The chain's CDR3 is CAWSEPGGVYEQYF. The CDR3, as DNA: TGTGCCTGGAGTGAGCCAGGGGGCGTCTACGAGCAGTACTTC.

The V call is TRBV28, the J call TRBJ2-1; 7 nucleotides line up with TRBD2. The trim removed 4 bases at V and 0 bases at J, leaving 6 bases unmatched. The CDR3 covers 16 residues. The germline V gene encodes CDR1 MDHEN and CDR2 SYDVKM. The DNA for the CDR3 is TGTGCCAGCAGTTCCCAAGCGGGGAGCTCCTACAATGAGCAGTTCTTC. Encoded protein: CASSSQAGSSYNEQFF.

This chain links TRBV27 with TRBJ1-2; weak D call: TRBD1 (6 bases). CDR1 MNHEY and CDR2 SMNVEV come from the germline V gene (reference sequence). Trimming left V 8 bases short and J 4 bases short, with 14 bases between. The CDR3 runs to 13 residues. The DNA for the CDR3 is TGTGCCAGCGGGCAACAGGGATCCTATGGCTACACCTTC. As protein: CASGQQGSYGYTF.

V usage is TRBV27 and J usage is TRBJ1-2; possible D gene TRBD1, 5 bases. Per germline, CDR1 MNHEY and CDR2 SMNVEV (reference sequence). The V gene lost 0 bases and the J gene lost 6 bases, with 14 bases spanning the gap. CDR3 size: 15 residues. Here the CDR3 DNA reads TGTGCCAGCAGTTTATCGATTCAGGGAACCGATGGCTACACCTTC. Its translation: CASSLSIQGTDGYTF.

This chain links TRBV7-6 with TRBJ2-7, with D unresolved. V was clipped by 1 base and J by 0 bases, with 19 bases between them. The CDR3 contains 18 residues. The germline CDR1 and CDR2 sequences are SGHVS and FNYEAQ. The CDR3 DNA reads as TGTGCCAGCAGCTTAGGCCCCATCATGGAGCAGTCCTCCTACGAGCAGTACTTC. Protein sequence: CASSLGPIMEQSSYEQYF.

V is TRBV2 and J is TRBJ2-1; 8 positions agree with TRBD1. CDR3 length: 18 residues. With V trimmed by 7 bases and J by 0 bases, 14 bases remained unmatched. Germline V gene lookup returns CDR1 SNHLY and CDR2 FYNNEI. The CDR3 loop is CASKAGTGPTRSYNEQFF. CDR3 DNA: TGTGCCAGCAAGGCCGGGACAGGCCCCACTCGCTCCTACAATGAGCAGTTCTTC.

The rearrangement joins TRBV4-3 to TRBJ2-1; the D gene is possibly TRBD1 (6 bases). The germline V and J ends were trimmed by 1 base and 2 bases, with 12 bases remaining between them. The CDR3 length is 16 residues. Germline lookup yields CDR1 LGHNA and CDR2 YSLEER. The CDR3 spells CASSQVGRTAYNEQFF. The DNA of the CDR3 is TGCGCCAGCAGCCAAGTCGGGCGGACAGCCTACAATGAGCAGTTCTTC.

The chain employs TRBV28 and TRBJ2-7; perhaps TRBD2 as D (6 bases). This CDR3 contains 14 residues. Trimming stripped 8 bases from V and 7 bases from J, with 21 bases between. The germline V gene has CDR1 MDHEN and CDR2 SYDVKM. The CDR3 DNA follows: TGTGCCAGCGGGGGGTATGTTACGTCAATGGAGCAGTACTTC. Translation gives CASGGYVTSMEQYF. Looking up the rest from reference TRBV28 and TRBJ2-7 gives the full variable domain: DVKVTQSSRYLVKRTGEKVFLECVQDMDHENMFWYRQDPGLGLRLIYFSYDVKMKEKGDIPEGYSVSREKKERFSLILESASTNQTSMYLCASGGYVTSMEQYFGPGTRLTVT.

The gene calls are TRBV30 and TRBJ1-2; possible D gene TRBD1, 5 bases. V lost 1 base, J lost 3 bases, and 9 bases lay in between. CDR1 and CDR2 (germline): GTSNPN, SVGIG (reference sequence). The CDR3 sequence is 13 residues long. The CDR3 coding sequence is TGTGCCTGGAGTGAGGGGTCGGACTATGGCTACACCTTC. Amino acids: CAWSEGSDYGYTF. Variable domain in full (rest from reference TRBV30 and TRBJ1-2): SQTIHQWPATLVQPVGSPLSLECTVEGTSNPNLYWYRQAAGRGLQLLFYSVGIGQISSEVPQNLSASRPQDRQFILSSKKLLLSDSGFYLCAWSEGSDYGYTFGSGTRLTVV.

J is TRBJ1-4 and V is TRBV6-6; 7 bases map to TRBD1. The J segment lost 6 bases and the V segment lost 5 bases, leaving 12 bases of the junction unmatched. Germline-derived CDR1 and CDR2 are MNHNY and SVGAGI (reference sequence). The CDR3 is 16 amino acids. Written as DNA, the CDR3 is TGTGCCAGCAGTCCTATCCAAGGGGGCATGGATGAAAAACTGTTTTTT. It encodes CASSPIQGGMDEKLFF.